This T cell receptor (beta chain) was found in a study of monozygotic twins with inflammatory bowel disease. Notes on the study in general: Healthy co-twins exceeded IBD patients in TCRbeta diversity as measured by inverse Simpson.

Each TCR library consumed about 3,700 ng of total RNA. TCRdb reanalyzed the 5' RACE reads, giving one entry per CDR3 protein sequence and no DNA. Its clone listing holds about 210,000 distinct CDR3 sequences. With regard to this clonotype: As yet, its antigen is unknown.

The CDR3 is 11 amino acids. Germline V lookup: CDR1 DFQATT, CDR2 SNEGSKA (reference sequence). This TCR derives from a human donor with ulcerative colitis or Crohn's disease, or a healthy co-twin of an affected twin (not recorded which). The chain uses TRBV20-1 and TRBJ2-1; TCRdb outputs TRBD1, but without DNA this stays unchecked. Material for sequencing was blood. The CDR3 spells CSGNQGNEQFF.